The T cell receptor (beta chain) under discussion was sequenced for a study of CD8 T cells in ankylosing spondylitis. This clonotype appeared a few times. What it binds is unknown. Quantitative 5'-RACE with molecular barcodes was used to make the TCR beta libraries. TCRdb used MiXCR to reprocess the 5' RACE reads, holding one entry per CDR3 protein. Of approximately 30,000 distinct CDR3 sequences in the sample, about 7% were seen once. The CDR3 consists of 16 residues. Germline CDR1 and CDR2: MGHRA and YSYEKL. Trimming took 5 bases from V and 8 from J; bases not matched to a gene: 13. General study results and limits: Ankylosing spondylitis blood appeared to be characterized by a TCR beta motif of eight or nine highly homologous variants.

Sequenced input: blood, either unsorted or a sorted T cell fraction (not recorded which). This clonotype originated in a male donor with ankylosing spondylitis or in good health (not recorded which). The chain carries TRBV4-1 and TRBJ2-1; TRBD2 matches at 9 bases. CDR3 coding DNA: TGCGCCAGCAGCTATCGGACTAGCGACTTAGGCGATGAGCAGTTCTTC. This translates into CASSYRTSDLGDEQFF.